These T cell receptor beta chains were read from a single sample in a study of cytomegalovirus exposure and HLA in healthy donors. TCRdb's copy holds only in-frame clones and misses some; the assay was immunoSEQ multiplex PCR. Seen here are about 82,000 clones, about 74% observed once, and the top ten hold 6% to 8%. The sequenced sample was PBMCs. These receptors all stem from a woman in her fifties or sixties in good health and CMV-seropositive. Each CDR3 is given with its conserved first and last residue. The D gene is left open where the match is weak. Only part of the rows carry a size: once, few, many, or a class if the clone is expanded.

j_call: TRBJ1-6; v_call: TRBV28; cdr3_length: 17; d_call: TRBD1; clone_size: NA; cdr3_nt: TGTGCCAGCAGTTTATTAGGGGGCGACTCCTATAATTCACCCCTCCACTTT; cdr3_aa: CASSLLGGDSYNSPLHF
j_call: TRBJ1-6; v_call: TRBV27; cdr3_length: 14; d_call: NA; clone_size: few; cdr3_nt: TGTGCCAGCAGTAGAACAGGGATTAATTCACCCCTCCACTTT; cdr3_aa: CASSRTGINSPLHF
j_call: TRBJ2-5; v_call: TRBV5-6; cdr3_length: 16; d_call: NA; clone_size: NA; cdr3_nt: TGTGCCAGCAGCGCTGTTTCCCGGGACTTCCAAGAGACCCAGTACTTC; cdr3_aa: CASSAVSRDFQETQYF
j_call: TRBJ2-7; v_call: TRBV11-2; cdr3_length: 14; d_call: NA; clone_size: NA; cdr3_nt: TGTGCCAGCAGCTTGGGGGCAGAGCTTTACGAGCAGTACTTC; cdr3_aa: CASSLGAELYEQYF
j_call: TRBJ2-1; v_call: TRBV5-1; cdr3_length: 15; d_call: NA; clone_size: few; cdr3_nt: TGCGCCAGCAGCTTGTCAGGGCCAAATGTCAATGAGCAGTTCTTC; cdr3_aa: CASSLSGPNVNEQFF
j_call: TRBJ2-1; v_call: TRBV5-1; cdr3_length: 15; d_call: NA; clone_size: NA; cdr3_nt: TGCGCCAGCAGACCCCAGGGTGTTAAAGTCGATGAGCAGTTCTTC; cdr3_aa: CASRPQGVKVDEQFF
j_call: TRBJ2-2; v_call: TRBV5-1; cdr3_length: 14; d_call: NA; clone_size: NA; cdr3_nt: TGCGCCAGCAGCCCGTCCCTCGGGGGCGGGGAGCTGTTTTTT; cdr3_aa: CASSPSLGGGELFF
j_call: TRBJ2-7; v_call: TRBV2; cdr3_length: 15; d_call: NA; clone_size: few; cdr3_nt: TGTGCCAGCAGTAAAGGTGGTCAGGTAACCTACGAGCAGTACTTC; cdr3_aa: CASSKGGQVTYEQYF
j_call: TRBJ1-3; v_call: TRBV4-2; cdr3_length: 16; d_call: TRBD1; clone_size: NA; cdr3_nt: TGTGCCAGCAGCCAAGAAGAGGGGGCCCGAGGAAACACCATATATTTT; cdr3_aa: CASSQEEGARGNTIYF
j_call: TRBJ2-7; v_call: TRBV30; cdr3_length: 14; d_call: NA; clone_size: once; cdr3_nt: TGTGCCTGGAGTGCGGAGGGGGCGGTCTACGAGCAGTACTTC; cdr3_aa: CAWSAEGAVYEQYF
j_call: TRBJ1-5; v_call: TRBV5-1; cdr3_length: 17; d_call: TRBD1; clone_size: once; cdr3_nt: TGCGCCAGCAGCTTGGATGCGGGACAGGGGGTCGGTCAGCCCCAGCATTTT; cdr3_aa: CASSLDAGQGVGQPQHF
j_call: TRBJ1-5; v_call: TRBV29-1; cdr3_length: 15; d_call: NA; clone_size: NA; cdr3_nt: TGCAGCGTTGGGGCAGGGGTCACTAGCAATCAGCCCCAGCATTTT; cdr3_aa: CSVGAGVTSNQPQHF
j_call: TRBJ1-1; v_call: TRBV5-4; cdr3_length: 14; d_call: NA; clone_size: NA; cdr3_nt: TGTGCCAGCAGCCAAGATGTAGGAGGCACTGAAGCTTTCTTT; cdr3_aa: CASSQDVGGTEAFF
j_call: TRBJ1-1; v_call: TRBV19; cdr3_length: 14; d_call: NA; clone_size: NA; cdr3_nt: TGTGCCAGTTATACGGGGGGCATGAACACTGAAGCTTTCTTT; cdr3_aa: CASYTGGMNTEAFF
j_call: TRBJ1-3; v_call: TRBV15; cdr3_length: 15; d_call: TRBD1; clone_size: NA; cdr3_nt: TGTGCCACCAGCAGAGATCGGACAGGGAGCGACACCATATATTTT; cdr3_aa: CATSRDRTGSDTIYF
j_call: TRBJ2-5; v_call: TRBV5-6; cdr3_length: 13; d_call: NA; clone_size: NA; cdr3_nt: TGTGCCAGCAGCGGGAGGATCAAAGAGACCCAGTACTTC; cdr3_aa: CASSGRIKETQYF
j_call: TRBJ1-5; v_call: TRBV15; cdr3_length: 16; d_call: NA; clone_size: NA; cdr3_nt: TGTGCCACCAGCAGAGATCAAGGCCCCGGGGAGGAGCCCCAGCATTTT; cdr3_aa: CATSRDQGPGEEPQHF
j_call: TRBJ1-1; v_call: TRBV15; cdr3_length: 17; d_call: NA; clone_size: NA; cdr3_nt: TGTGCCACCAGCAGACCTTCTCCGGGACAAAGAGGAACTGAAGCTTTCTTT; cdr3_aa: CATSRPSPGQRGTEAFF
j_call: TRBJ2-7; v_call: TRBV11-2; cdr3_length: 15; d_call: TRBD2; clone_size: NA; cdr3_nt: TGTGCCAGCAGCTTAGCGGCTAGCGGGAGCTACGAGCAGTACTTC; cdr3_aa: CASSLAASGSYEQYF
j_call: TRBJ2-7; v_call: TRBV6-6; cdr3_length: 14; d_call: NA; clone_size: NA; cdr3_nt: TGTGCCAGCAGTATGACAGAGAGCTCCTACGAGCAGTACTTC; cdr3_aa: CASSMTESSYEQYF
j_call: TRBJ2-4; v_call: TRBV15; cdr3_length: 15; d_call: NA; clone_size: NA; cdr3_nt: TGTGCCACCAGTTCTAGCGCCCGGGGGAGAAACATTCAGTACTTC; cdr3_aa: CATSSSARGRNIQYF
j_call: TRBJ1-1; v_call: TRBV18; cdr3_length: 14; d_call: TRBD1; clone_size: NA; cdr3_nt: TGTGCCACCAGGACAGGGTGGGGGAACACTGAAGCTTTCTTT; cdr3_aa: CATRTGWGNTEAFF
j_call: TRBJ2-1; v_call: TRBV28; cdr3_length: 15; d_call: TRBD2; clone_size: NA; cdr3_nt: TGTGCCAGCAGGGTAGCGGGAGTCTCCTACAATGAGCAGTTCTTC; cdr3_aa: CASRVAGVSYNEQFF
j_call: TRBJ2-7; v_call: TRBV2; cdr3_length: 14; d_call: TRBD1; clone_size: NA; cdr3_nt: TGTGCCAGCACCTTCGGGGACAGGGACTACGAGCAGTACTTC; cdr3_aa: CASTFGDRDYEQYF
j_call: TRBJ1-2; v_call: TRBV4-1; cdr3_length: 15; d_call: TRBD1; clone_size: NA; cdr3_nt: TGCGCCAGCAGCCTTCAAGAGACAGGGGGGGAAGGCTACACCTTC; cdr3_aa: CASSLQETGGEGYTF
j_call: TRBJ2-2; v_call: TRBV28; cdr3_length: 18; d_call: TRBD2; clone_size: NA; cdr3_nt: TGTGCCAGCAGTTTAGAGACTAGCGGGAGGCCCTACACCGGGGAGCTGTTTTTT; cdr3_aa: CASSLETSGRPYTGELFF
j_call: TRBJ2-7; v_call: TRBV13; cdr3_length: 12; d_call: NA; clone_size: NA; cdr3_nt: TGTGCCAGCAGCACTAACCTATACGAGCAGTACTTC; cdr3_aa: CASSTNLYEQYF
j_call: TRBJ2-5; v_call: TRBV29-1; cdr3_length: 13; d_call: TRBD1; clone_size: NA; cdr3_nt: TGCAGCGTTGGGTCAGGGGGCAGAGAGACCCAGTACTTC; cdr3_aa: CSVGSGGRETQYF
j_call: TRBJ2-7; v_call: TRBV30; cdr3_length: 14; d_call: NA; clone_size: NA; cdr3_nt: TGTGCCTGGAGTGCAGCGAACCTACCCTACGAGCAGTACTTC; cdr3_aa: CAWSAANLPYEQYF